A selection of T cell receptor beta chains follows, all from one sample in a study of OX40 agonist ivuxolimab in advanced cancers. This table comes from immunoSEQ multiplex PCR, and its TCRdb copy is limited to in-frame clones, with some not included. Of about 79,000 clones in the sample, about 90% were seen once. The material sequenced was CD4+ or CD8+ T cells sorted from blood, taken in a trial of the OX40 agonist ivuxolimab. The source of these receptors is an adult with an advanced solid tumor such as melanoma, head and neck, liver or kidney cancer. The CDR3 runs from the conserved cysteine through the conserved F or W. A D gene is named only where the DNA matches it firmly. Not every row has a clone size; where given, it reads once, few, many or a size class.

J | D | V | size | DNA | CDR3
TRBJ2-3 | . | TRBV18 | . | TGTGCCAGCTCACCATTCACCTACTCCGACAGCGATTACACAGATACGCAGTATTTT | CASSPFTYSDSDYTDTQYF
TRBJ2-5 | . | TRBV7-7 | . | TGTGCTAGCAGCAAGGGGCAGGGCAAGGGGACCCAGTACTTC | CASSKGQGKGTQYF
TRBJ2-1 | . | TRBV21-1 | . | TGTGCCAGCAGCACCCCGGGACCCCTCGGGAATGAGCAGTTCTTC | CASSTPGPLGNEQFF
TRBJ2-7 | TRBD2 | TRBV7-9 | few | TGTGCCAGCAGCTCAATAGCGGGAGAGGTCTACGAGCAGTACTTC | CASSSIAGEVYEQYF
TRBJ1-5 | . | TRBV6-4 | few | TGTGCCAGCAGTGCCCAAGTCAATCAACCCCAGCATTTT | CASSAQVNQPQHF
TRBJ2-7 | . | TRBV15 | . | TGTGCCACCAGCAGAGATCAGGAGGAGACGCAGTACTTC | CATSRDQEETQYF
TRBJ2-5 | TRBD2 | TRBV9 | . | TGTGCCAGCAGCGTAGGGAGTAGCGGGAGTTTAGAGACCCAGTACTTC | CASSVGSSGSLETQYF
TRBJ2-2 | TRBD1 | TRBV19 | . | TGTGCCAGTAGTCGCAAAACCGGGACAGTGAACACCGGGGAGCTGTTTTTT | CASSRKTGTVNTGELFF
TRBJ1-4 | . | TRBV5-1 | . | TGCGCCAGCAGCGACCGGTGGGACACGGGTAATGAAAAACTGTTTTTT | CASSDRWDTGNEKLFF
TRBJ1-3 | . | TRBV19 | . | TGTGCCAGTAGATTCGGAAACACCATATATTTT | CASRFGNTIYF
TRBJ2-5 | . | TRBV9 | . | TGTGCCAGCAGCGTAGGGGCTAGCGAGCGACAAGAGACCCAGTACTTC | CASSVGASERQETQYF
TRBJ1-1 | . | TRBV6-5 | . | TGTGCCAGCAGTTACTCCCGGTGGGAAGACACTGAAGCTTTCTTT | CASSYSRWEDTEAFF
TRBJ2-5 | . | TRBV6-6 | . | TGTGCCAGCAGGGGAGACAGGCAAGAGACCCAGTACTTC | CASRGDRQETQYF
TRBJ1-6 | . | TRBV5-1 | . | TGCGCCAGCAGCTTGGACCTGTCCCTATCGGGTAATTCACCCCTCCACTTT | CASSLDLSLSGNSPLHF
TRBJ2-7 | TRBD1 | TRBV30 | once | TGTGCCTGGGAACCGGGACAGGGGGCGAGCGAGCAGTACTTC | CAWEPGQGASEQYF
TRBJ1-2 | . | TRBV18 | few | TGTGCCAGCTCACCAAGGGGGGAGGCTGGCTACACCTTC | CASSPRGEAGYTF
TRBJ2-2 | TRBD1 | TRBV6-4 | few | TGTGCCAGCAGTGAGGATCAGGGGGCGAACACCGGGGAGCTGTTTTTT | CASSEDQGANTGELFF
TRBJ2-7 | . | TRBV28 | . | TGTGCCAGCACGGGGGGGACAGGGTTCTACGAGCAGTACTTC | CASTGGTGFYEQYF
TRBJ2-1 | . | TRBV11-2 | once | TGTGCCAGCAGCCTACGCGGGGGCGGGAGTTACTACAATGAGCAGTTCTTC | CASSLRGGGSYYNEQFF
TRBJ2-2 | . | TRBV18 | once | TGTGCCAGCTCACCACCCGGGTCCCAGTACAACACCGGGGAGCTGTTTTTT | CASSPPGSQYNTGELFF
TRBJ2-5 | . | TRBV19 | . | TGTGCCAGCCGGATTTCGCCTGGGGAGGGGGGGAACCAAGAGACCCAGTACTTC | CASRISPGEGGNQETQYF
TRBJ2-3 | . | TRBV29-1 | . | TGCAGCGTTCGGAGGGGGGTGGGTACAGATACGCAGTATTTT | CSVRRGVGTDTQYF
TRBJ2-1 | TRBD2 | TRBV19 | . | TGTGCCAGTAGTATCAGGACTAGTCTGGATGAGCAGTTCTTC | CASSIRTSLDEQFF
TRBJ2-1 | TRBD2 | TRBV30 | . | TGTGCCGGTCTAGCGGGAGGGGTTTCCTACAATGAGCAGTTCTTC | CAGLAGGVSYNEQFF
TRBJ2-5 | . | TRBV7-9 | . | TGTGCCAGCAGCCCCAGGGACTTTAAGGGGACCCAGTACTTC | CASSPRDFKGTQYF
TRBJ2-4 | TRBD1 | TRBV29-1 | . | TGCAGCGTGTTGACAGGGGTCCCCAAAAACATTCAGTACTTC | CSVLTGVPKNIQYF